These 28 T cell receptor beta chains came from one sample sequenced in a study of T cells in localized non-small cell lung cancer. Sequencing used immunoSEQ multiplex PCR; TCRdb keeps in-frame clones, though not all of them. Of approximately 76,000 clones in the sample, around 84% were seen once. Sequencing was performed on peripheral blood, taken before any cancer treatment. Receptors originate from a female donor older than 55 with stage I lung adenocarcinoma.

The genes are TRBV11-3 and TRBJ2-2; D not resolved. Trimming removed 8 bases at V and 3 bases at J, with 7 bases between. The germline V gene has CDR1 SGHNT and CDR2 YENEEA. The CDR3 is 12 residues long. CDR3 in DNA: TGTGCCAGCCAGCCCCACACCGGGGAGCTGTTTTTT. This encodes CASQPHTGELFF.

V and J are TRBV18 and TRBJ1-1; D not resolved. Germline V gene data show CDR1 as KGHSH and CDR2 as LQKENI. The CDR3 consists of 15 residues. V was pared by 0 bases and J by 1 base, with 9 bases between. CDR3: CASSPPSPGNTEAFF. The CDR3 coding sequence is TGTGCCAGCTCACCACCCAGCCCTGGGAACACTGAAGCTTTCTTT.

V gene TRBV19 combines with J gene TRBJ1-6; 8 nucleotides agree with TRBD1. Germline CDR1 is LNHDA and CDR2 is SQIVND (reference sequence). Trimming at V came to 5 bases and at J to 7 bases, leaving 7 bases not matched to a gene. This CDR3 is built from 15 residues. The CDR3 here is CASSPRGQGNSPLHF. CDR3 coding DNA: TGTGCCAGTAGTCCAAGAGGACAGGGAAATTCACCCCTCCACTTT.

The chain is built from TRBV9 and TRBJ1-6; D is possibly TRBD1 (6 bases). In germline, CDR1 is SGDLS, CDR2 YYNGEE. V was clipped by 7 bases and J by 7 bases, with 18 bases between them. The CDR3 contains 15 residues. For the CDR3, the DNA is TGTGCCAGCGCTCAGGGGTCGTTTGGGAATTCACCCCTCCACTTT. Its protein is CASAQGSFGNSPLHF.

This clone was recorded a few times. The rearrangement uses TRBV11-2 and TRBJ2-1; D remains unclear. Germline CDR1 and CDR2: SGHAT and FQNNGV. V lost 4 bases and J lost 3, with 10 bases in between. The CDR3 has 14 residues. The CDR3 is CASSSRTDYNEQFF. The CDR3 nucleotides are TGTGCCAGCAGCTCTCGGACGGACTACAATGAGCAGTTCTTC.

This clone showed up just a few times. As DNA, the CDR3 is TGTGCCAGCAGCATACAGGGGGACCTAAACTATGGCTACACCTTC. Amino acids: CASSIQGDLNYGYTF. This chain links TRBV2 with TRBJ1-2; 8 positions agree with TRBD1. In germline, CDR1 is SNHLY, CDR2 FYNNEI. This CDR3 has 15 amino acids. J was trimmed by 2 bases and V by 6 bases; bases with no gene match: 8.

The V and J genes are TRBV2 and TRBJ2-1; D ambiguous. The germline V gene encodes CDR1 SNHLY and CDR2 FYNNEI. Trimming pared 5 bases from V and 0 bases from J, leaving 11 bases between. The CDR3 is 15 amino acids. The CDR3 reads CASSLSASSYNEQFF. As DNA, the CDR3 is TGTGCCAGCAGTCTGTCCGCGAGCTCCTACAATGAGCAGTTCTTC.

The chain couples TRBV28 to TRBJ2-1; D is perhaps TRBD1 or TRBD2 (5 bases each). The CDR3 length is 11 residues. Trimming cost V 3 bases and J 12 bases, with 9 bases left between them. CDR1 and CDR2 (germline): MDHEN, SYDVKM. The CDR3 loop is CASSFGTGQFF. The CDR3 DNA is TGTGCCAGCAGTTTTGGGACGGGGCAGTTCTTC.

The V gene is TRBV2, the J gene TRBJ2-5; the D call may be TRBD1 or TRBD2 (5 bases each). CDR3 length: 14 amino acids. CDR1 and CDR2 (germline): SNHLY, FYNNEI. V was clipped by 4 bases and J by 2 bases, with 11 bases between them. The CDR3 bases are TGTGCCAGCAGTGGCCGGGACGCACAAGAGACCCAGTACTTC. Translation gives CASSGRDAQETQYF.

J is TRBJ2-5 and V is TRBV7-9; TRBD1 matches 8 bases. Germline V gene data show CDR1 as SEHNR and CDR2 as FQNEAQ (reference sequence). This CDR3 spans 15 amino acids. The trim removed 2 bases at V and 5 bases at J, leaving 7 bases unmatched. This CDR3 reads CASSLLGQGGETQYF. Here the CDR3 DNA reads TGTGCCAGCAGCTTACTCGGACAGGGTGGGGAGACCCAGTACTTC.

The gene calls are TRBV30 and TRBJ2-5; no definite D call. The J call may be wrong; the DNA end is better matched by TRBJ2-7. The CDR3 loop spans 13 amino acids. Germline-derived CDR1 and CDR2 are GTSNPN and SVGIG (reference sequence). The CDR3 region is CAWSVITAYEQYF. DNA for the CDR3: TGTGCCTGGAGTGTAATAACAGCCTACGAGCAGTACTTC.

The gene calls are TRBV10-3 and TRBJ2-1; tentative D call: TRBD2 (6 bases). Trimming cost V 6 bases and J 1 base, with 10 bases left between them. Germline CDR1 and CDR2: ENHRY and SYGVKD. CDR3 size: 14 residues. The CDR3 nucleotides read TGTGCCATCAGAGGGGCGGGGTCCTACAATGAGCAGTTCTTC. It encodes CAIRGAGSYNEQFF.

The V gene is TRBV4-3, the J gene TRBJ2-7, with 9 bases aligning to TRBD1. The V and J ends lost 1 base and 6 bases, in that order; junction bases with no gene match: 13. Germline V CDR1 and CDR2: LGHNA, YSLEER. The CDR3 covers 17 residues. The CDR3 sequence is CASSQVKGAQGAVEQYF. The CDR3 DNA is TGCGCCAGCAGCCAAGTTAAAGGAGCACAGGGGGCGGTCGAGCAGTACTTC.

This clone showed up just a few times. V usage is TRBV5-1 and J usage is TRBJ2-5; 9 bases fit TRBD1. Germline CDR1 is SGHRS and CDR2 is YFSETQ. This CDR3 has 15 residues. V was pared by 1 base and J by 5 bases, with 6 bases of the junction left unmatched. CDR3 nucleotide sequence: TGCGCCAGCAGCTTGTCGGGACAGGGCGGCGAGACCCAGTACTTC. This gives the protein CASSLSGQGGETQYF.

This chain connects TRBV10-3 to TRBJ2-7; no reliable D call. CDR1 ENHRY and CDR2 SYGVKD come from the germline V gene. Trimming took off 10 bases at V and 0 bases at J, with 19 bases between the two ends. CDR3 length: 15 amino acids. This CDR3 is CATIKTGSLSYEQYF. CDR3 bases: TGTGCCACCATCAAAACCGGGTCCCTCTCCTACGAGCAGTACTTC.

This chain links TRBV4-3 with TRBJ1-1; D is undetermined. Germline V gives CDR1 LGHNA, CDR2 YSLEER. The CDR3 consists of 14 residues. V lost 1 base and J lost 1, with 7 bases in between. CDR3 protein: CASSQVTGNTEAFF. The CDR3 DNA reads as TGCGCCAGCAGCCAAGTCACTGGGAACACTGAAGCTTTCTTT.

The chain joins TRBV7-9 to TRBJ2-1, with D possibly being TRBD1 or TRBD2 (5 bases each). The CDR3 runs 14 residues. CDR1 is SEHNR and CDR2 is FQNEAQ in the germline V gene (reference sequence). V lost 5 bases, J lost 5 bases, and 13 bases lay in between. The CDR3: CASSGLGADNEQFF. DNA of the CDR3: TGTGCCAGCAGCGGTCTCGGGGCCGACAATGAGCAGTTCTTC. The full variable domain, rest sourced from reference TRBV7-9 and TRBJ2-1, is DTGVSQNPRHKITKRGQNVTFRCDPISEHNRLYWYRQTLGQGPEFLTYFQNEAQLEKSRLLSDRFSAERPKGSFSTLEIQRTEQGDSAMYLCASSGLGADNEQFFGPGTRLTVL.

The rearrangement uses TRBV5-1 and TRBJ2-7, with D unresolved. The CDR3 is 13 amino acids. The V end lost 0 bases, the J end lost 6 bases, and 10 bases lay between the germline ends. Germline lookup yields CDR1 SGHRS and CDR2 YFSETQ. Written as DNA, the CDR3 is TGCGCCAGCAGCTTGGTGAATGCAGGCGAGCAGTACTTC. It translates to CASSLVNAGEQYF.

This clone was recorded only once. V and J are TRBV2 and TRBJ2-3; TRBD2 is a possible D gene (7 bases). Per germline, CDR1 SNHLY and CDR2 FYNNEI. The CDR3 has 14 amino acids. The V and J ends lost 0 bases and 9 bases respectively, with 13 bases between them. CDR3 residues: CASSEATRGGTQYF. CDR3 coding DNA: TGTGCCAGCAGTGAAGCAACTAGGGGGGGCACGCAGTATTTT.

The J gene is TRBJ1-1, the V gene TRBV6-5; 9 nucleotides agree with TRBD1. Looked up from germline, CDR1 is MNHEY and CDR2 is SVGAGI. CDR3 length: 13 amino acids. Germline trimming cut 4 bases from V and 9 bases from J; bases unmatched to any gene: 6. The CDR3 nucleotides read TGTGCCAGCAGTTTAAACAGGGGGCTCAAAGCTTTCTTT. It encodes CASSLNRGLKAFF.

A single count supports this clone. The rearrangement links TRBV7-2 to TRBJ1-3, with D perhaps matching TRBD1 (6 bases). Germline V gene lookup returns CDR1 SGHTA and CDR2 FQGNSA. This CDR3 region has 15 residues. Between the trimmed V and J ends, which lost 0 bases and 4 bases, there was a span of 10 bases. CDR3 DNA sequence: TGTGCCAGCAGCTTAGCTACAGGGTTCGGAAACACCATATATTTT. Amino acids: CASSLATGFGNTIYF.

V gene TRBV18 combines with J gene TRBJ1-1; tentative D call: TRBD1 (5 bases). Germline V gene sequence: CDR1 KGHSH, CDR2 LQKENI. Between the trimmed V and J ends, which lost 8 bases and 6 bases, there was a span of 13 bases. The CDR3 is made up of 12 amino acids. In DNA form, the CDR3 reads TGTGCCAGCGCCACGGGGGGGGCTGAAGCTTTCTTT. Translated, it gives CASATGGAEAFF.

This chain connects TRBV10-3 to TRBJ2-1; the match to TRBD1 covers 7 bases. The CDR3 contains 14 residues. Germline V gene data show CDR1 as ENHRY and CDR2 as SYGVKD. The V gene end was trimmed by 3 bases and the J gene end by 6 bases; junction bases not matched to a gene: 5. CDR3 residues: CAISDSYRGNEQFF. CDR3 bases: TGTGCCATCAGTGACTCCTACAGGGGCAATGAGCAGTTCTTC.

J is TRBJ1-3 and V is TRBV5-6; D not certain. The V end lost 2 bases, the J end lost 4 bases, and 19 bases lay between the germline ends. CDR3 length: 17 amino acids. The germline V gene has CDR1 SGHDT and CDR2 YYEEEE. CDR3 protein: CASSLLRTPSFGNTIYF. CDR3 sequence (DNA): TGTGCCAGCAGCTTATTGAGGACGCCGAGTTTCGGAAACACCATATATTTT.

The chain employs TRBV6-5 and TRBJ2-5, with a weak D call TRBD1 (6 bases). Trimming stripped 0 bases from V and 5 bases from J, with 13 bases between. There are 15 residues in the CDR3. The V gene's germline CDR1 is MNHEY and CDR2 SVGAGI. This CDR3 is CASSYSNRESETQYF. As DNA, the CDR3 is TGTGCCAGCAGTTACTCGAACAGGGAATCTGAGACCCAGTACTTC.

In this sample, this clone turned up once. V usage is TRBV2 and J usage is TRBJ1-4; 9 bases match TRBD1. This CDR3 is 15 amino acids long. Trimming at V came to 7 bases and at J to 4 bases, leaving 7 bases not matched to a gene. Per germline, CDR1 SNHLY and CDR2 FYNNEI. The CDR3 region has the DNA TGTGCCAGCACAAAAGGGGGACAGGGTAATGAAAAACTGTTTTTT. Its protein product is CASTKGGQGNEKLFF.

The gene calls are TRBV12-5 and TRBJ1-3; D unclear. The CDR3 extends over 14 amino acids. The germline gives CDR1 LGHNT, CDR2 FRNRAP. V lost 3 bases to trimming and J lost 0 bases, with 6 bases between them. CDR3: CASGFPDSGNTIYF. The CDR3 DNA reads TGTGCTAGTGGTTTCCCTGACTCTGGAAACACCATATATTTT.

The CDR3 loop reads CASSVAMNTEAFF. The CDR3, as DNA: TGTGCCAGCAGCGTAGCTATGAACACTGAAGCTTTCTTT. The chain carries TRBV9 and TRBJ1-1; D is unclear. V lost 0 bases, J lost 0 bases, and 3 bases lay in between. The CDR3 is 13 amino acids. Germline-derived CDR1 and CDR2 are SGDLS and YYNGEE.